This TCR beta chain was documented in a study of follicular helper T cells after annual influenza vaccination. Overall study: Across the 2013-2014, 2014-2015 and 2015-2016 vaccination seasons, some subjects were resampled.

The study, taken as a whole, reports: ICOS+CD38+ cTfh clonality change tracked circulating plasmablast frequency change.

Remarks on this clone: The target antigen is unknown.

Measured with immunoSEQ multiplex PCR; TCRdb has only the in-frame clones, and not every one. The table shows roughly 9,300 clones, with approximately 81% occurring only once. Time point specified: 2015-2016 season, 7 days after influenza vaccination. Sorted cTfh were non-naive CD4+CXCR5+PD-1+, either ICOS+CD38+ or ICOS-CD38-. The CDR3 loop spans 13 amino acids. Germline CDR1 reads MNHNS; CDR2 reads SASEGT. The ends were cut back, 6 bases at V and 10 bases at J, with 18 bases in the middle. The chain combines TRBV6-1 with TRBJ1-1, with TRBD1 as a possible D gene (6 bases). This receptor was taken from an adult who received the influenza vaccine. This sample comprised CXCR5+ CD38- circulating T follicular helper cells from blood, obtained 7 days after influenza vaccination. Stated subset: circulating Tfh, non-naive CD4+CXCR5+PD-1+ (ICOS+CD38+ or ICOS-CD38-). The CDR3 nucleotides are TGTGCCAGCAGCCTAAACCGGGACAATAGAGCTTTCTTT. As protein: CASSLNRDNRAFF.